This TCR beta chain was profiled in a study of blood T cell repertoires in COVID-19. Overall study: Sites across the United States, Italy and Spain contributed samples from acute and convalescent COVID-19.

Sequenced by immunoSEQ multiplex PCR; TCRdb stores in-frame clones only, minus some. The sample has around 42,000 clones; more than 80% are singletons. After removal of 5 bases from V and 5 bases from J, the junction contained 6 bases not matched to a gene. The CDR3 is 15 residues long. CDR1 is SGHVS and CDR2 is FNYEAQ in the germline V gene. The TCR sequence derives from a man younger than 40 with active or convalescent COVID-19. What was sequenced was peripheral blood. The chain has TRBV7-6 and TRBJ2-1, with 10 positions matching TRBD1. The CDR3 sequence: CASSRDRGEDNEQFF. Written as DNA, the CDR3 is TGTGCCAGCAGCCGGGACAGGGGTGAGGACAATGAGCAGTTCTTC.